This entry lists 26 T cell receptor beta chains sequenced from one sample in a study of blood T cell repertoires in COVID-19. Generated by immunoSEQ multiplex PCR, the TCRdb table keeps only in-frame clones and is missing some. This table holds about 230,000 clones, 81% found once. The sequenced sample consisted of peripheral blood. The receptors stem from an elderly woman with acute or convalescent COVID-19.

This clone was observed at least ten times. This chain joins TRBV5-1 and TRBJ2-2; D perhaps matches TRBD1 (6 bases). The germline gives CDR1 SGHRS, CDR2 YFSETQ. CDR3 length equals 15 residues. V shed 9 bases and J shed 3 bases, with 18 bases lying between them. The DNA for the CDR3 is TGCGCCACAAGGGGGACGGGTTACGACACCGGGGAGCTGTTTTTT. Protein sequence: CATRGTGYDTGELFF.

The chain is built from TRBV19 and TRBJ2-1, with D perhaps matching TRBD1 (6 bases). CDR3 length equals 19 residues. CDR1 is LNHDA, CDR2 SQIVND, per germline (reference sequence). V was cut by 6 bases and J by 4 bases, with 28 bases left in between. The CDR3 here is CASSPADKTQGIRYNEQFF. CDR3 coding DNA: TGTGCCAGTAGCCCGGCAGATAAAACCCAGGGGATACGGTACAATGAGCAGTTCTTC.

The chain carries TRBV6-1 and TRBJ1-2; TRBD1 might be the D (6 bases). The CDR3 length is 16 residues. Germline V lookup: CDR1 MNHNS, CDR2 SASEGT. Trimming left V 2 bases short and J 2 bases short, with 15 bases between. Here the CDR3 reads CASSERLDRPNYGYTF. CDR3 nucleotides: TGTGCCAGCAGTGAAAGGTTAGACAGGCCCAACTATGGCTACACCTTC.

V and J are TRBV29-1 and TRBJ2-1; the D gene is possibly TRBD1 (6 bases). CDR3 length: 12 residues. Per germline, CDR1 SQVTM and CDR2 ANQGSEA. Between the trimmed V and J ends, which lost 5 bases and 9 bases, there was a span of 14 bases. As DNA, the CDR3 is TGCAGCGTTCAGAGGGGGTTGGGTGAGCAGTTCTTC. This sequence encodes CSVQRGLGEQFF.

The chain uses TRBV28 and TRBJ1-3; TRBD1 is a possible D gene (6 bases). The V gene lost 7 bases and the J gene lost 3 bases, with 13 bases spanning the gap. The CDR3 has 14 amino acids. Per the germline V gene, CDR1 is MDHEN and CDR2 is SYDVKM. The CDR3 nucleotides are TGTGCCAGCAAACGAGGGGGAAGTGGAAACACCATATATTTT. It is translated as CASKRGGSGNTIYF. The full variable domain, in which reference TRBV28 and TRBJ1-3 provide the parts outside the CDR3, is DVKVTQSSRYLVKRTGEKVFLECVQDMDHENMFWYRQDPGLGLRLIYFSYDVKMKEKGDIPEGYSVSREKKERFSLILESASTNQTSMYLCASKRGGSGNTIYFGEGSWLTVV.

V is TRBV5-1 and J is TRBJ2-5, with no clear D. The CDR3 totals 13 residues. Germline values: CDR1 SGHRS, CDR2 YFSETQ. V dropped 0 bases and J dropped 0 bases, with 3 bases sitting between them. CDR3 in amino acids: CASSLDYQETQYF. Written as DNA, the CDR3 is TGCGCCAGCAGCTTGGACTACCAAGAGACCCAGTACTTC.

In nucleotides, the CDR3 is TGTGCCACCAGTACACTAGCGGGGGCCTCAGATACGCAGTATTTT. This encodes CATSTLAGASDTQYF. The V gene is TRBV15, the J gene TRBJ2-3; TRBD2 matches 11 bases. The CDR3 is 15 residues long. V lost 6 bases, J lost 4 bases, and 6 bases stayed unmatched. CDR1 LNHNV and CDR2 YYDKDF come from the germline V gene (reference sequence).

V gene TRBV5-1 combines with J gene TRBJ2-5, with TRBD1 matching over 9 bases. Germline V lookup: CDR1 SGHRS, CDR2 YFSETQ. The CDR3 spans 15 residues. V was clipped by 4 bases and J by 3 bases; unmatched bases: 7. The CDR3 sequence is CASSQQTGGKETQYF. The CDR3 bases are TGCGCCAGCAGCCAGCAGACAGGGGGGAAAGAGACCCAGTACTTC.

V usage is TRBV2 and J usage is TRBJ1-1; 7 nucleotides align to TRBD1. V lost 6 bases to trimming and J lost 0 bases; unmatched junction nucleotides: 4. The CDR3 is 14 residues long. The germline V gene encodes CDR1 SNHLY and CDR2 FYNNEI. CDR3 nucleotides: TGTGCCAGCAGCCTGGGACAGCTGAACACTGAAGCTTTCTTT. Translating gives CASSLGQLNTEAFF.

The rearrangement links TRBV19 to TRBJ2-6; D is unresolved. Germline V lookup: CDR1 LNHDA, CDR2 SQIVND (reference sequence). V shed 5 bases and J shed 0 bases, with 14 bases lying between them. CDR3 length equals 17 residues. CDR3 residues: CASSLSAIDSGANVLTF. The CDR3 region has the DNA TGTGCCAGTAGTCTAAGCGCTATCGACTCTGGGGCCAACGTCCTGACTTTC. The entire variable domain, with the rest obtained from reference TRBV19 and TRBJ2-6, is as follows: DGGITQSPKYLFRKEGQNVTLSCEQNLNHDAMYWYRQDPGQGLRLIYYSQIVNDFQKGDIAEGYSVSREKKESFPLTVTSAQKNPTAFYLCASSLSAIDSGANVLTFGAGSRLTVL.

V usage is TRBV3-1 (or the pseudogene TRBV3-2) and J usage is TRBJ2-7; 12 bases align to TRBD2. This CDR3 is built from 14 residues. The V segment lost 6 bases and the J segment 6 bases; nucleotides outside the gene matches: 6. Germline CDR1 and CDR2: LGHDT and YNNKEL (reference sequence). The CDR3 region has the DNA TGTGCCAGCAGTGGACTAGCGGGACATTCCGAGCAGTACTTC. Its translation is CASSGLAGHSEQYF.

The sample holds one count of this clone. J is TRBJ1-2 and V is TRBV5-6; D is unresolved. Germline CDR1 SGHDT, CDR2 YYEEEE. The CDR3 extends over 13 amino acids. V was trimmed by 1 base and J by 8 bases, leaving 12 bases between them. CDR3 in amino acids: CASSLRPSGGYTF. CDR3 in DNA: TGTGCCAGCAGCTTGAGACCCTCGGGGGGCTACACCTTC. Together with reference TRBV5-6 and TRBJ1-2, the CDR3 gives the full variable domain: DAGVTQSPTHLIKTRGQQVTLRCSPKSGHDTVSWYQQALGQGPQFIFQYYEEEERQRGNFPDRFSGHQFPNYSSELNVNALLLGDSALYLCASSLRPSGGYTFGSGTRLTVV.

The chain recombines TRBV5-4 with TRBJ2-7; TRBD1 agrees at 10 bases. The V segment lost 5 bases and the J segment 3 bases; nucleotides outside the gene matches: 8. The germline CDR1 and CDR2 sequences are SGHNT and YYREEE (reference sequence). This CDR3 comprises 15 residues. CDR3 sequence reads: CASRQGTGDFYEQYF. As DNA, the CDR3 is TGTGCCAGCAGACAGGGGACAGGGGACTTCTACGAGCAGTACTTC.

The rearrangement joins TRBV6-6 to TRBJ2-1; 7 bases fit TRBD1. The CDR3 has 14 residues. The V gene end was trimmed by 2 bases and the J gene end by 7 bases; junction bases not matched to a gene: 5. Looked up from germline, CDR1 is MNHNY and CDR2 is SVGAGI (reference sequence). The CDR3 sequence is CASSYPGQTNEQFF. CDR3 nucleotide sequence: TGTGCCAGCAGTTACCCGGGACAGACAAATGAGCAGTTCTTC.

The chain joins TRBV19 to TRBJ1-2; TRBD1 matches at 9 bases. The V gene end was trimmed by 6 bases and the J gene end by 1 base; junction bases not matched to a gene: 3. Germline assignment: CDR1 LNHDA and CDR2 SQIVND (reference sequence). The CDR3 is made up of 14 amino acids. CDR3 bases: TGTGCCAGTAGGACAGGGGGAGGTAACTATGGCTACACCTTC. As protein: CASRTGGGNYGYTF.

The chain combines TRBV19 with TRBJ1-6; 7 positions agree with TRBD1. The V gene's germline CDR1 is LNHDA and CDR2 SQIVND (reference sequence). CDR3 length: 15 residues. V was pared by 10 bases and J by 0 bases, with 6 bases of the junction left unmatched. The CDR3: CATATGDSYNSPLHF. Written as DNA, the CDR3 is TGTGCCACGGCTACAGGGGACTCCTATAATTCACCCCTCCACTTT.

The CDR3 DNA follows: TGTGCCAGCAGCGTTGGCCCTCCGGGACTAGCAACCTACGAGCAGTACTTC. Translated, it gives CASSVGPPGLATYEQYF. The V and J genes are TRBV9 and TRBJ2-7, with TRBD2 identical over 9 bases. The CDR3 loop spans 17 amino acids. CDR1 is SGDLS and CDR2 is YYNGEE in the germline V gene. With 2 bases clipped from V and 2 bases from J, the junction kept 11 bases outside the gene matches.

This clone was counted only a few times. The chain joins TRBV6-6 to TRBJ2-7, with D perhaps TRBD2 (5 bases). V was clipped by 4 bases and J by 4 bases, with 14 bases between them. This CDR3 comprises 14 residues. Germline V CDR1 and CDR2: MNHNY, SVGAGI (reference sequence). In DNA form, the CDR3 reads TGTGCCAGCAGTTCTGCGGGCGGGCCGTACGAGCAGTACTTC. Its translation is CASSSAGGPYEQYF.

The rearrangement links TRBV9 to TRBJ1-5; D uncertain. V was trimmed by 2 bases and J by 0 bases, leaving 12 bases between them. CDR1 and CDR2 from the germline V gene are SGDLS and YYNGEE. The CDR3 loop spans 16 amino acids. CDR3 residues: CASSVGPGGSNQPQHF. In nucleotides, the CDR3 is TGTGCCAGCAGCGTTGGTCCGGGTGGTAGCAATCAGCCCCAGCATTTT. The variable domain in full, completed from reference TRBV9 and TRBJ1-5, reads DSGVTQTPKHLITATGQRVTLRCSPRSGDLSVYWYQQSLDQGLQFLIQYYNGEERAKGNILERFSAQQFPDLHSELNLSSLELGDSALYFCASSVGPGGSNQPQHFGDGTRLSIL.

The chain is built from TRBV10-3 and TRBJ1-1; tentatively, D is TRBD1 (5 bases). Germline assignment: CDR1 ENHRY and CDR2 SYGVKD. The V end was cut by 6 bases, the J end by 4 bases, with 15 bases between. The CDR3 is 14 residues long. The CDR3 DNA sequence: TGTGCCATCAGCCCTCCGGGGGTGACCACTGAAGCTTTCTTT. It is translated as CAISPPGVTTEAFF.

This clone was counted only a few times. V gene TRBV4-1 combines with J gene TRBJ2-1; 13 bases are shared with TRBD2. The CDR3 consists of 16 residues. CDR1 and CDR2 (germline): MGHRA, YSYEKL. The V segment lost 0 bases and the J segment 10 bases; nucleotides outside the gene matches: 6. CDR3 nucleotide sequence: TGCGCCAGCAGCCAAGATCTTACTAGCGGGAGGGGGGAGCAGTTCTTC. Amino acid sequence: CASSQDLTSGRGEQFF.

This clone is a singleton in its sample. The chain recombines TRBV19 with TRBJ1-2, with TRBD1 matching over 7 bases. The CDR3 runs to 12 residues. Losses at the gene ends were 9 bases for V and 14 bases for J; bases not matched to a gene: 15. Germline V lookup: CDR1 LNHDA, CDR2 SQIVND (reference sequence). CDR3 sequence reads: CASVGDRERGTF. The CDR3 coding sequence is TGTGCCAGCGTGGGAGACAGGGAGAGAGGGACCTTC.

This chain joins TRBV18 and TRBJ2-3; the match to TRBD2 covers 7 bases. The CDR3 is made up of 14 amino acids. With V trimmed by 0 bases and J by 6 bases, 3 bases remained unmatched. The germline gives CDR1 KGHSH, CDR2 LQKENI. The CDR3 region has the DNA TGTGCCAGCTCACCACCGGTCGGGGGGGATACGCAGTATTTT. Its protein product is CASSPPVGGDTQYF. Full variable domain (remainder filled in from reference TRBV18 and TRBJ2-3): NAGVMQNPRHLVRRRGQEARLRCSPMKGHSHVYWYRQLPEEGLKFMVYLQKENIIDESGMPKERFSAEFPKEGPSILRIQQVVRGDSAAYFCASSPPVGGDTQYFGPGTRLTVL.

The gene calls are TRBV6-1 and TRBJ1-5, with 9 nucleotides matching TRBD1. V trimming: 0 bases; J trimming: 9 bases; junction bases outside the gene matches: 6. There are 15 residues in the CDR3. CDR1 and CDR2 (germline): MNHNS, SASEGT. The CDR3, as DNA: TGTGCCAGCAGTGAAGCGGGTACAGGGGGCTTGCCCCAGCATTTT. Its translation is CASSEAGTGGLPQHF.

This chain links TRBV29-1 with TRBJ1-2, with 9 bases that match TRBD1. The V and J ends lost 6 bases and 9 bases, in that order; junction bases with no gene match: 5. Germline V gene lookup returns CDR1 SQVTM and CDR2 ANQGSEA. The CDR3 contains 11 residues. Here the CDR3 DNA reads TGCAGCGTCCAACAGGGGGCGCGCTACACCTTC. This gives the protein CSVQQGARYTF. Full variable domain (remainder filled in from reference TRBV29-1 and TRBJ1-2): SAVISQKPSRDICQRGTSLTIQCQVDSQVTMMFWYRQQPGQSLTLIATANQGSEATYESGFVIDKFPISRPNLTFSTLTVSNMSPEDSSIYLCSVQQGARYTFGSGTRLTVV.

The chain recombines TRBV6-2 or TRBV6-3 with TRBJ2-5, with D hard to call. The CDR3 sequence is 12 residues long. V was clipped by 2 bases and J by 5 bases, with 6 bases between them. Germline CDR1 and CDR2: MNHEY and SVGEGT. CDR3 DNA sequence: TGTGCCAGCAGTTACGTGAGGGAGACCCAGTACTTC. Protein product: CASSYVRETQYF.